Given below is one T cell receptor (beta chain) in context. Germline V lookup: CDR1 SGHNT, CDR2 YYREEE (reference sequence). The CDR3 sequence is 14 residues long. Deletions cut 7 bases from V and 0 bases from J, with 13 bases between. As processed by the authors: Reference gene primers were amplified, and this amplification served to estimate nucleated cell counts. Produced via immunoSEQ multiplex PCR; TCRdb's table is partial and in-frame only. The DNA was the basis for D and trimming; V, J and clone size are from that table. The data show about 98,000 clones, more than 75% seen once. This specimen comes from a study of blood T cell repertoires in COVID-19. Study context: Specimens from acute and convalescent COVID-19 originated in the United States, Italy and Spain. T cells, B-cell-depleted T cells, or PBMCs supplied cDNA or gDNA.

The V and J genes are TRBV5-4 and TRBJ1-2; D remains unclear. Sequenced sample: peripheral blood. The origin of this receptor is a man between 50 and 59 years old with acute or convalescent COVID-19. The CDR3 DNA reads as TGTGCCAGCGTACCGTGGGGAGCTAACTATGGCTACACCTTC. This gives the protein CASVPWGANYGYTF.